Listed below are T cell receptor beta chains from one sample, sequenced in a study of T cell changes during pregnancy in multiple sclerosis. Sequencing used immunoSEQ multiplex PCR; TCRdb keeps in-frame clones, though not all of them. The sample holds almost 40,000 clones, around nine tenths seen once. Sequencing used CD4+ T cells from peripheral blood mononuclear cells, obtained in the second trimester of pregnancy. The source is a female donor in good health, enrolled as a control in a pregnancy study. Both conserved end residues are part of each CDR3. D genes are given only for firm matches. Not all rows give a size; the values are once, few, many and, for expanded clones, a class.

J: TRBJ1-6
D: NA
V: TRBV7-9
size: NA
DNA: TGTGCCAGCAGCTTAGACCTATCCCTAAACGCCCTCCACTTT
CDR3: CASSLDLSLNALHF

J: TRBJ1-1
D: NA
V: TRBV7-2
size: once
DNA: TGTGCCAGCAGCTTTCACATTGAAGCTTTCTTT
CDR3: CASSFHIEAFF

J: TRBJ1-5
D: NA
V: TRBV4-3
size: NA
DNA: TGCGCCAGCAGCCAAGGCTTAGATCAGCCCCAGCATTTT
CDR3: CASSQGLDQPQHF

J: TRBJ1-1
D: TRBD1
V: TRBV7-6
size: NA
DNA: TGTGCCAGCAGTTCTACAGGGGTAACTGAAGCTTTCTTT
CDR3: CASSSTGVTEAFF

J: TRBJ2-5
D: NA
V: TRBV7-2
size: NA
DNA: TGTGCCAGCAGCTTAGTGTCACCCCCTAAAGAGACCCAGTACTTC
CDR3: CASSLVSPPKETQYF

J: TRBJ2-5
D: NA
V: TRBV6-5
size: NA
DNA: TGTGCCAGCAGTTACTCTGGGCTGAACCAAGAGACCCAGTACTTC
CDR3: CASSYSGLNQETQYF

J: TRBJ1-4
D: NA
V: TRBV9
size: NA
DNA: TGTGCCAGCAGCGCCTTCCCTTATGAAAAACTGTTTTTT
CDR3: CASSAFPYEKLFF

J: TRBJ1-3
D: TRBD1
V: TRBV28
size: NA
DNA: TGTGCCAGCAGGGGACAGGGGGTGGGCGGAAACACCATATATTTT
CDR3: CASRGQGVGGNTIYF

J: TRBJ1-4
D: TRBD1
V: TRBV7-6
size: NA
DNA: TGTGCCAGCAGCTTAGAAGTTGCGGGACAGGGCGTACTGTTTTTT
CDR3: CASSLEVAGQGVLFF

J: TRBJ2-5
D: NA
V: TRBV4-2
size: NA
DNA: TGTGCCAGCAGCCAAACTACGGCGACTCAAGAGACCCAGTACTTC
CDR3: CASSQTTATQETQYF

J: TRBJ2-1
D: TRBD1
V: TRBV19
size: NA
DNA: TGTGCCAGTAGTATAAGGGGACAGGGAGTCGTGAGGGGTTACAATGAGCAGTTCTTC
CDR3: CASSIRGQGVVRGYNEQFF

J: TRBJ1-2
D: NA
V: TRBV18
size: NA
DNA: TGTGCCAGCTCTCCGGGACTCAACTATGGCTACACCTTC
CDR3: CASSPGLNYGYTF

J: TRBJ2-1
D: NA
V: TRBV7-2
size: NA
DNA: TGTGCCAGCACTCCGGAGGGCGATGAGCAGTTCTTC
CDR3: CASTPEGDEQFF

J: TRBJ1-6
D: TRBD1
V: TRBV5-3
size: NA
DNA: TGTGCCAGAAGTAAAGGGACAGAGAATTCACCCCTCCACTTT
CDR3: CARSKGTENSPLHF

J: TRBJ1-2
D: NA
V: TRBV7-2
size: few
DNA: TGTGCCAGCAGCCAGGGACATCTTGGCTACACCTTC
CDR3: CASSQGHLGYTF

J: TRBJ1-2
D: NA
V: TRBV30
size: NA
DNA: TGTGCCTGGAGTGTGGAGGCTCGCTATGGCTACACCTTC
CDR3: CAWSVEARYGYTF

J: TRBJ1-6
D: TRBD1
V: TRBV6-1
size: few
DNA: TGTGCCAGCAGTGACTGGACAGGGAGGAATTCACCCCTCCACTTT
CDR3: CASSDWTGRNSPLHF

J: TRBJ1-2
D: NA
V: TRBV18
size: NA
DNA: TGTGCCAGCTCACCCGGGGGGACGGATGGCTACACCTTC
CDR3: CASSPGGTDGYTF

J: TRBJ1-6
D: NA
V: TRBV7-2
size: NA
DNA: TGTGCCAGCAGCTTAGCCCTGGCCGCACCCCTCCACTTT
CDR3: CASSLALAAPLHF

J: TRBJ2-2
D: TRBD2
V: TRBV28
size: NA
DNA: TGTGCCAGTTTAGCGGGGGCCGGGGAGCTGTTTTTT
CDR3: CASLAGAGELFF

J: TRBJ2-7
D: NA
V: TRBV7-9
size: NA
DNA: TGTGCCAGCAGCCTCGGACAGCCCTACGAGCAGTACTTC
CDR3: CASSLGQPYEQYF

J: TRBJ2-5
D: TRBD1
V: TRBV7-6
size: NA
DNA: TGTGCCAGCAGCGGGGGACAGGGGGTATGGGAGACCCAGTACTTC
CDR3: CASSGGQGVWETQYF

J: TRBJ2-5
D: NA
V: TRBV7-9
size: NA
DNA: TGTGCCAGCAGCCCAATGTCCCAAGAGACCCAGTACTTC
CDR3: CASSPMSQETQYF

J: TRBJ2-3
D: NA
V: TRBV18
size: NA
DNA: TGTGCCAGCTCACCCCTATCTAGCACAGATACGCAGTATTTT
CDR3: CASSPLSSTDTQYF

J: TRBJ1-5
D: TRBD1
V: TRBV6-5
size: NA
DNA: TGTGCCAGCAGCCCGACAGGGAAGGATCAGCCCCAGCATTTT
CDR3: CASSPTGKDQPQHF

J: TRBJ2-1
D: NA
V: TRBV5-1
size: NA
DNA: TGCGCCAGCAGCCCGTCGGGGGGCACCTCGGAAGTCAATGAGCAGTTCTTC
CDR3: CASSPSGGTSEVNEQFF

J: TRBJ1-1
D: TRBD1
V: TRBV2
size: NA
DNA: TGTGCCAGTCTTACAGGGGGTTTCGAAACTGAAGCTTTCTTT
CDR3: CASLTGGFETEAFF

J: TRBJ2-7
D: NA
V: TRBV5-1
size: once
DNA: TGCGCCAGCAGCCCTACCTACGAGCAGTACTTC
CDR3: CASSPTYEQYF

J: TRBJ1-1
D: NA
V: TRBV20-1
size: NA
DNA: TGCAGTGCTACACCTCAGATTGAAGCTTTCTTT
CDR3: CSATPQIEAFF

J: TRBJ1-1
D: NA
V: TRBV5-4
size: NA
DNA: TGTGCCAGCAGCACTCAGGGTCGGGACACTGAAGCTTTCTTT
CDR3: CASSTQGRDTEAFF

J: TRBJ2-6
D: NA
V: TRBV14
size: NA
DNA: TGTGCCAGCAGCCAAGATCAGACAATGATCTCTGGGGCCAACGTCCTGACTTTC
CDR3: CASSQDQTMISGANVLTF

J: TRBJ2-7
D: TRBD1
V: TRBV2
size: NA
DNA: TGTGCCAGCCAACCGGGACAGGGATCCTACGAGCAGTACTTC
CDR3: CASQPGQGSYEQYF

J: TRBJ1-1
D: NA
V: TRBV29-1
size: NA
DNA: TGCAGCGTTTGTAGGGGGGGGCCGGACACTGAAGCTTTCTTT
CDR3: CSVCRGGPDTEAFF

J: TRBJ2-2
D: NA
V: TRBV7-2
size: NA
DNA: TGTGCCAGCAGCTGGGGGGGGGCCAACACCGGGGAGCTGTTTTTT
CDR3: CASSWGGANTGELFF

J: TRBJ1-5
D: NA
V: TRBV7-2
size: once
DNA: TGTGCCAGCAGCTTAGAATCTACTAGCAATCAGCCCCAGCATTTT
CDR3: CASSLESTSNQPQHF

J: TRBJ2-4
D: TRBD2
V: TRBV18
size: NA
DNA: TGTGCCAGCTCCCAGGCGGGGGACATTCAGTACTTC
CDR3: CASSQAGDIQYF

J: TRBJ1-1
D: NA
V: TRBV6-1
size: NA
DNA: TGTGCCAGCCGGGACAAGGCTGAAGCTTTCTTT
CDR3: CASRDKAEAFF

J: TRBJ1-6
D: TRBD1
V: TRBV2
size: few
DNA: TGTGCCAGCAGTGTTGAGGGGGCTCTAAATTCACCCCTCCACTTT
CDR3: CASSVEGALNSPLHF

J: TRBJ1-3
D: TRBD1
V: TRBV12-5
size: NA
DNA: TGTGCTAGTGGTTTGAGTAGGGGGCACCCTGGAAACACCATATATTTT
CDR3: CASGLSRGHPGNTIYF

J: TRBJ2-5
D: NA
V: TRBV12-5
size: NA
DNA: TGTGCTAGTGGTTTGGGCAGGGTCGAGGTAGAGACCCAGTACTTC
CDR3: CASGLGRVEVETQYF

J: TRBJ1-2
D: TRBD1
V: TRBV19
size: few
DNA: TGTGCCAGTAGTATCAACAGTGTTGGGGACAGGGGGCGATTGGTTGGCTACACCTTC
CDR3: CASSINSVGDRGRLVGYTF

J: TRBJ2-2
D: NA
V: TRBV11-1
size: NA
DNA: TGTGCCAGCAGCTTTCAAACCGGGGAGCTGTTTTTT
CDR3: CASSFQTGELFF

J: TRBJ2-3
D: TRBD2
V: TRBV7-9
size: NA
DNA: TGTGCCAGCAGCCTTGGGACTAGCGGCACAGATACGCAGTATTTT
CDR3: CASSLGTSGTDTQYF

J: TRBJ1-6
D: TRBD1
V: TRBV18
size: NA
DNA: TGTGCCAGCTCACCGCCGGGACAGGGATATTCACCCCTCCACTTT
CDR3: CASSPPGQGYSPLHF

J: TRBJ1-3
D: TRBD1
V: TRBV7-2
size: NA
DNA: TGTGCCAGCAGCTTCGGGACAGGGGTTGGAAACACCATATATTTT
CDR3: CASSFGTGVGNTIYF

J: TRBJ2-5
D: NA
V: TRBV7-2
size: NA
DNA: TGTGCCAGCAGCCCAACGCGACTCACAGGGGAGACCCAGTACTTC
CDR3: CASSPTRLTGETQYF

J: TRBJ2-7
D: NA
V: TRBV11-2
size: NA
DNA: TGTGCCAGCAGGTCAGGGATGAAATACGAGCAGTACTTC
CDR3: CASRSGMKYEQYF

J: TRBJ2-1
D: TRBD2
V: TRBV4-1
size: NA
DNA: TGCGCCAGCAGCCAATCCCCGGGGGGGACCTACAATGAGCAGTTCTTC
CDR3: CASSQSPGGTYNEQFF